The rows below give T cell receptor beta chains drawn from one sample of a study of T cells after yellow fever vaccination. TCRdb called the 5' RACE reads again in MiXCR, with one record for every CDR3 protein. Of about 58,000 distinct CDR3 sequences in the sample, approximately 6.5% were seen once. This specimen was CD8+ T cells sorted from PBMCs, taken on the day of the first yellow fever vaccination. Receptors originate from a man aged 18-30 years who received the YFV17D yellow fever vaccine. Both conserved end residues are part of each CDR3.

j_call v_call cdr3_aa
TRBJ1-1 TRBV20-1 CSVPWGGMNTEAFF
TRBJ1-2 TRBV19 CASKSWQNYGYTF
TRBJ2-2 TRBV4-1 CASSQAPGGELFF
TRBJ1-6 TRBV9 CASSEMTDHASPLHF
TRBJ1-2 TRBV7-8 CASSLDRTGGSYGYTF
TRBJ2-1 TRBV7-7 CASSAGAGSYNEQFF
TRBJ2-7 TRBV12-3/TRBV12-4 CASSPYQGGYEQYF
TRBJ2-1 TRBV30 CAWSAGTGSDSGFF
TRBJ1-1 TRBV5-4 CASSFWDRGITEAFF
TRBJ1-2 TRBV12-3/TRBV12-4 CASSSRYGYGYTF
TRBJ2-3 TRBV12-3/TRBV12-4 CASSLGGAWGTDTQYF
TRBJ1-2 TRBV4-3 CASSQGDLRGDGYTF
TRBJ2-3 TRBV28 CASGKGQGGPDTQYF
TRBJ1-1 TRBV6-6 CASSTRVNTEAFF
TRBJ1-4 TRBV5-1 CASRAGTANEKLFF
TRBJ2-7 TRBV12-3/TRBV12-4 CASSFGGGGTEQYF
TRBJ2-7 TRBV7-2 CASSENRVVFYEQYF
TRBJ2-7 TRBV5-1 CASSLGWVYEQYF
TRBJ2-7 TRBV6-2/TRBV6-3 CASSYSQLAGDHEQYF
TRBJ2-1 TRBV4-1 CASSQGDGGYNEQFF
TRBJ2-3 TRBV5-1 CASSLAPSLDTQYF
TRBJ1-5 TRBV29-1 CSVEDPDSNQPQHF
TRBJ2-5 TRBV7-9 CASSSLSQQETQYF
TRBJ2-3 TRBV12-3/TRBV12-4 CASRTGSGTQYF
TRBJ1-2 TRBV3-1 CASSQQGAGLYGYTF
TRBJ2-1 TRBV6-5 CASSYTQGGNEQFF
TRBJ2-3 TRBV15 CATSSSGTGLDTQYF
TRBJ1-4 TRBV7-6 CASSAEPVGKLFF
TRBJ1-1 TRBV6-5 CASSYSETANTEAFF
TRBJ2-5 TRBV13 CASSYRQGGYETQYF
TRBJ1-1 TRBV12-3/TRBV12-4 CASRADWANTEAFF
TRBJ1-5 TRBV20-1 CSARDHRGSNQPQHF
TRBJ2-3 TRBV5-5 CASSIGSPLSDTQYF
TRBJ2-1 TRBV10-3 CAISESGRNNEQFF
TRBJ2-1 TRBV7-9 CASSQTGNEQFF
TRBJ2-4 TRBV7-3 CASSTGTSGNIQYF
TRBJ2-2 TRBV9 CASSVAGELFF
TRBJ2-2 TRBV12-3/TRBV12-4 CASASPTGELFF
TRBJ1-1 TRBV6-5 CASTPSGVNTEAFF
TRBJ1-1 TRBV11-2 CASSQGRMNTEAFF
TRBJ2-7 TRBV10-1 CASSQGPGYEQYF
TRBJ1-5 TRBV19 CASSISSGLQPQHF
TRBJ1-1 TRBV27 CASTTLGGGTEAFF
TRBJ1-5 TRBV19 CASSIGINQPQHF
TRBJ2-7 TRBV10-2 CASSEFFRDGISYEQYF
TRBJ2-1 TRBV27 CASSAGTSGETPYNEQFF
TRBJ1-1 TRBV6-2/TRBV6-3 CASSYTGGTEAFF
TRBJ2-3 TRBV6-5 CASSLSAVVADTQYF
TRBJ1-5 TRBV2 CASSGGVLPGNQPQHF
TRBJ2-5 TRBV11-1 CASSLVITSGDVQETQYF
TRBJ2-5 TRBV7-2 CASSLVPEEETQYF
TRBJ2-3 TRBV29-1 CSVELAGGPVPDTQYF
TRBJ2-1 TRBV5-1 CASSSFGDEQFF
TRBJ2-5 TRBV7-9 CASRKPGGRTAQETQYF
TRBJ1-2 TRBV6-1 CASRDREVVYGYTF